This T cell receptor beta chain was sequenced in a study of neurological immune-mediated disorders. Germline CDR1 reads MNHEY; CDR2 reads SVGEGT. The CDR3 covers 12 residues. Trimming removed 2 bases from V and 9 bases from J, with 8 bases in between. This clonotype was seen at least ten times. The target antigen is unknown. Notes on the study in general: Expanded clones shared no identical CDR3 amino acid sequences across subjects, which suggested private TCR-beta repertoires in all groups.

The authors produced cDNA by 5'RACE using 10-nucleotide random UMIs. TCRdb re-called the 5' RACE reads with MiXCR, one entry per CDR3 protein. The data hold about 62,000 distinct CDR3 sequences, with 3.5% to 4.5% observed a single time. The chain is built from TRBV6-2 or TRBV6-3 and TRBJ2-1; D call uncertain. The clonotype originates from a woman between 50 and 59 years old with multiple sclerosis. The sequencing input was PBMCs. The CDR3 bases are TGTGCCAGCAGTTACGGTTGGCTTGAGCAGTTCTTC. Its translation is CASSYGWLEQFF.